This TCR beta chain was retrieved from a study of blood T cells in healthy people across ages. Study-wide points: Because sorting was not performed, PBMCs prevented conclusive naive versus antigen-experienced comparison.

There are 17 residues in the CDR3. The ends lost 5 bases at V and 0 bases at J; junction bases unmatched: 8. Together with a sample-barcoded 5' primer, a J-beta primer mix was included in a second PCR lasting about 6 to 11 cycles. TCRdb re-called the 5' RACE reads with MiXCR, one entry per CDR3 protein. This sample carries roughly 680,000 distinct CDR3 sequences, around 21% of them seen once, and the ten largest clones take roughly 3.7%. Note on this clonotype: Its antigen remains unknown.

V usage is TRBV12-3 or TRBV12-4 and J usage is TRBJ2-1, with TRBD2 identical over 9 bases. This TCR derives from a man between 65 and 80 years old in good health. Sequenced: blood. The CDR3: CASSPFGSGSSYNEQFF. As DNA, the CDR3 is TGTGCCAGCAGTCCCTTCGGTAGCGGGAGCTCCTACAATGAGCAGTTCTTC.